The sequence of this T cell receptor beta chain was determined in a study of long-term antiretroviral therapy in people with HIV. General study points: Versus controls, repertoires in people with HIV had narrower CDR3 length ranges.

Comments on this clone: The antigen is undetermined.

Runs used v3.0 of the immunoSEQ assay and were done at survey level. Each sample had sequencing targeting roughly 35,000-55,000 T-cell genomes. Profiling relied on immunoSEQ multiplex PCR, and the TCRdb table lists in-frame clones only, not all of them. Of about 16,000 clones detected, 70% to 90% appear once; the ten largest clones hold roughly 4.8%. The CDR3 length is 14 residues. Germline V lookup: CDR1 MNHEY, CDR2 SMNVEV (reference sequence). J was trimmed by 8 bases and V by 6 bases; bases with no gene match: 5. Treatment locations for all participants with HIV were in the United States. The sample was unsorted PBMCs, taken 0.5 years after starting antiretroviral therapy. The sequence was obtained from a middle-aged woman with HIV. This sequence joins TRBV27 and TRBJ2-1, with TRBD2 matching 12 bases. The CDR3 protein is CASSRLAGADEQFF. The CDR3 nucleotides read TGTGCCAGCAGCCGACTAGCGGGAGCCGATGAGCAGTTCTTC.